This T cell receptor beta chain originates from a study of CD8+CD57+ T cells in acquired aplastic anemia. V was pared by 6 bases and J by 2 bases, with 5 bases of the junction left unmatched. Looked up from germline, CDR1 is ENHRY and CDR2 is SYGVKD. This CDR3 has 14 residues. Those patients picked for sequencing had displayed CD8+CD57+ cell expansion on flow cytometry. This clonotype was detected ten times or more. Using genomic DNA as the template, TCR beta VDJ and CDR3 profiling was carried out. One entry per CDR3 protein, called by TCRdb with MiXCR from the reads. Among around 180,000 distinct CDR3 sequences listed, roughly half were seen once.

Specimen: sorted CD4+, CD8+, or CD8+CD57+ T cells (not recorded which) from PBMCs. The receptor was derived from a human donor with aplastic anemia. The chain has TRBV10-3 and TRBJ1-1; TRBD1 agrees at 8 bases. CDR3 loop: CAIRGQEGNTEAFF. CDR3 DNA sequence: TGTGCCATCAGGGGACAGGAGGGAAACACTGAAGCTTTCTTT.